The 8 T cell receptor beta chains presented below share a single source sample, sequenced in a study of T-cell reconstitution after alpha-beta-depleted transplantation in children. TCRbeta library construction was performed incorporating unique molecular identifiers. TCRdb called the PCR reads again in MiXCR, with one record for every CDR3 protein. The repertoire holds some 300,000 distinct CDR3 sequences, with approximately 10% as singletons. Sequences were derived from PBMCs from the stem cell graft donor, sampled from the stem cell graft. The receptors derive from a human donor who donated a stem cell graft to a child with acute lymphoblastic leukemia.

V usage is TRBV11-1 and J usage is TRBJ2-7; 7 nucleotides agree with TRBD2. V lost 3 bases, J lost 7 bases, and 21 bases stayed unmatched. From germline, CDR1 is SGHAT and CDR2 FQDESV (reference sequence). The CDR3 has 18 amino acids. The CDR3 DNA follows: TGTGCCAGCAGCTTTAATGGGACGGGAGGCGGGCCGCGTGGGGAGCAGTACTTC. Translation gives CASSFNGTGGGPRGEQYF.

This clonotype appeared a few times. This sequence joins TRBV15 and TRBJ2-2, with 8 nucleotides matching TRBD2. Per the germline V gene, CDR1 is LNHNV and CDR2 is YYDKDF (reference sequence). CDR3 length equals 19 residues. V shed 5 bases and J 4 bases; nucleotides not matched to a gene: 18. The CDR3 sequence: CATSPLPGGLVRSTGELFF. The CDR3 region has the DNA TGTGCCACCAGCCCCCTACCCGGGGGACTAGTGAGATCCACCGGGGAGCTGTTTTTT.

J is TRBJ2-3 and V is TRBV6-1; D remains unclear. V was clipped by 3 bases and J by 2 bases, with 9 bases between them. CDR1 is MNHNS and CDR2 is SASEGT in the germline V gene. The CDR3 spans 14 residues. CDR3 amino acids: CASSEYGNTDTQYF. As DNA, the CDR3 is TGTGCCAGCAGTGAGTACGGAAACACAGATACGCAGTATTTT.

The chain joins TRBV7-6 to TRBJ2-7; TRBD2 aligns across 8 bases. The V and J ends lost 2 bases and 6 bases, in that order; junction bases with no gene match: 9. The CDR3 runs 15 residues. The germline V gene encodes CDR1 SGHVS and CDR2 FNYEAQ. The CDR3 loop is CASSLLLSGRGEQYF. Here the CDR3 DNA reads TGTGCCAGCAGCTTATTGCTCAGCGGGAGAGGCGAGCAGTACTTC.

This sequence joins TRBV5-1 and TRBJ2-2; maybe TRBD2 (6 bases). With 4 bases removed from V and 1 base from J, the gap between germline ends came to 11 bases. In germline, CDR1 is SGHRS, CDR2 YFSETQ. CDR3 length equals 15 residues. The CDR3 region has the DNA TGCGCCAGCAGCCCCTGGCGGGAGAACACCGGGGAGCTGTTTTTT. Its protein is CASSPWRENTGELFF.

V usage is TRBV9 and J usage is TRBJ2-1; TRBD2 matches at 7 bases. The J segment lost 4 bases and the V segment lost 0 bases, leaving 7 bases of the junction unmatched. The germline V gene has CDR1 SGDLS and CDR2 YYNGEE. The CDR3 extends over 16 amino acids. CDR3 nucleotides: TGTGCCAGCAGCGTAGTGAGGCTAGCGGAATACAATGAGCAGTTCTTC. Its protein is CASSVVRLAEYNEQFF. Combining the CDR3 with reference TRBV9 and TRBJ2-1 gives the whole variable domain DSGVTQTPKHLITATGQRVTLRCSPRSGDLSVYWYQQSLDQGLQFLIQYYNGEERAKGNILERFSAQQFPDLHSELNLSSLELGDSALYFCASSVVRLAEYNEQFFGPGTRLTVL.

The V call is TRBV6-1, the J call TRBJ2-5; TRBD1 matches at 7 bases. The CDR3 covers 14 residues. V was clipped by 6 bases and J by 3 bases; unmatched bases: 7. Germline loops: CDR1 MNHNS, CDR2 SASEGT. The CDR3 loop is CASSIRQGKETQYF. CDR3 nucleotide sequence: TGTGCCAGCAGCATTAGACAGGGCAAAGAGACCCAGTACTTC.

This clonotype was detected only a few times. The V and J genes are TRBV15 and TRBJ1-1, with a possible D match to TRBD1 (6 bases). The V gene's germline CDR1 is LNHNV and CDR2 YYDKDF (reference sequence). CDR3 size: 14 residues. The ends were cut back, 3 bases at V and 1 base at J, with 9 bases in the middle. For the CDR3, the DNA is TGTGCCACCAGCAGGAAGGGACAGAACACTGAAGCTTTCTTT. Its protein product is CATSRKGQNTEAFF.